This record looks at one T cell receptor beta chain sequence and its context. Its target is unknown. This specimen belongs to a study of shared clonotypes between healthy human individuals. Study-level information: Used for every donor were three CD4 naive, three CD4 memory, two CD8 naive and one CD8 memory plate. General study findings and limits: Generation probabilities were higher for clonotypes shared across all four sorted-subset donors than for unshared ones. Investigators collected only blood, and repertoires in tissues likely differ.

Germline V gives CDR1 SGDLS, CDR2 YYNGEE. This CDR3 spans 14 amino acids. V was shortened by 0 bases and J by 7 bases, with 11 bases between the two germline ends. Some 32,000 T cell genomes, or around 0.2 ug DNA, went into the sorted-subset replicate PCRs. Clones were read by immunoSEQ multiplex PCR, and TCRdb kept only the in-frame ones, dropping some. The table records approximately 350,000 clones, roughly 70% of them present only once. The origin of this receptor is a man in his thirties or forties in good health. Sequencing was performed on memory CD4+ T cells sorted from blood. The subset is: CD45RA-negative fraction. The rearrangement uses TRBV9 and TRBJ2-1, with D unclear. The CDR3 loop is CASSVGRNGNEQFF. The CDR3 DNA reads as TGTGCCAGCAGCGTAGGCAGAAATGGAAATGAGCAGTTCTTC. Complete variable domain (other parts from reference TRBV9 and TRBJ2-1): DSGVTQTPKHLITATGQRVTLRCSPRSGDLSVYWYQQSLDQGLQFLIQYYNGEERAKGNILERFSAQQFPDLHSELNLSSLELGDSALYFCASSVGRNGNEQFFGPGTRLTVL.